This TCR beta chain was profiled in a study of human thymus T cells. Study-level results: Usage of V and J genes appeared biased in thymic and blood repertoires.

Concerning this clone: The antigen is not known.

Measured with immunoSEQ multiplex PCR; TCRdb has only the in-frame clones, and not every one. The sample has approximately 49,000 clones, approximately 95% seen once. The sequence came from a girl less than two years old with a congenital heart defect but otherwise immunologically healthy. Material for sequencing was blood.

The CDR3 is CASSPLWGYEQYF. The CDR3 nucleotides are TGTGCCAGCAGTCCCTTATGGGGGTACGAGCAGTACTTC. The J gene is TRBJ2-7, the V gene TRBV6-5; either TRBD1 or TRBD2 may fit D (5 bases each). The germline gives CDR1 MNHEY, CDR2 SVGAGI. V lost 5 bases and J 4 bases, leaving 12 bases between the germline ends. The CDR3 runs to 13 residues.